A selection of T cell receptor beta chains follows, all from one sample in a study of blood T cell repertoires in COVID-19. The table came from immunoSEQ multiplex PCR; TCRdb's copy has only in-frame clones and leaves some out. The sample has about 240,000 clones; about 82% are singletons. Sequencing was done on a sample of peripheral blood. These receptors all come from an elderly man with acute or convalescent COVID-19. CDR3s include the opening cysteine and the closing phenylalanine or tryptophan. Each record gives: V gene, J gene, clone size, D gene, CDR3 DNA, CDR3 protein. The D gene is left open where the match is weak. Some rows have no size entry. The others give once, few or many, or a class for an expanded clone.

TRBV7-6,TRBJ1-5,once,TRBD1,TGTGCCAGCAGCTTAGGCCCCAGGGGGAACCAGCCCCAGCATTTT,CASSLGPRGNQPQHF
TRBV7-2,TRBJ1-2,NA,NA,TGTGCCAGCACCGGGGGGATTAACTATGGCTACACCTTC,CASTGGINYGYTF
TRBV7-2,TRBJ2-3,NA,NA,TGTGCCAGCAGCACGAGGTCGCGCACAGATACGCAGTATTTT,CASSTRSRTDTQYF
TRBV27,TRBJ2-1,once,TRBD2,TGTGCCAGCAGTTTAACCCCTAGACTAGCGGGAGTAAGTAAGGGTTCTTACAATGAGCAGTTCTTC,CASSLTPRLAGVSKGSYNEQFF
TRBV12-3/TRBV12-4,TRBJ1-1,NA,NA,TGTGCCAGCAGTCGGATAGGCGGCACTGAAGCTTTCTTT,CASSRIGGTEAFF
TRBV7-3,TRBJ2-1,NA,NA,TGTGCCAGCAGCTTAACCGGGATCAATGAGCAGTTCTTC,CASSLTGINEQFF
TRBV4-3,TRBJ2-7,NA,TRBD1,TGCGCCAGCAGCCAAGAGGGACAGGGGATCCACGAGCAGTACTTC,CASSQEGQGIHEQYF
TRBV7-2,TRBJ1-6,once,TRBD1,TGTGCCAGCAGCCCTACAGGGGGCGGGTTTTCACCCCTCCACTTT,CASSPTGGGFSPLHF
TRBV7-2,TRBJ2-7,once,TRBD1,TGTGCCAGCAGCTTGAGACAGGGGGTTGACGAGCAGTACTTC,CASSLRQGVDEQYF
TRBV29-1,TRBJ1-1,NA,NA,TGCAGCGTTGCCCCACAGCTCATGAACACTGAAGCTTTCTTT,CSVAPQLMNTEAFF
TRBV5-4,TRBJ1-1,NA,NA,TGTGCCAGCAGCTCGCCGGGAGTCGGAACCACTGAAGCTTTCTTT,CASSSPGVGTTEAFF
TRBV18,TRBJ1-2,few,NA,TGTGCCAGCTCACCACGGAGGGACGGAGGCTACACCTTC,CASSPRRDGGYTF
TRBV15,TRBJ1-5,NA,TRBD1,TGTGCCACCAGCAGAGATCTGGCAGGGGGTCAGCCCCAGCATTTT,CATSRDLAGGQPQHF
TRBV7-9,TRBJ2-7,NA,NA,TGTGCCAGCAGCCCCAGCGGGGACAGGAAATACTACGAGCAGTACTTC,CASSPSGDRKYYEQYF
TRBV6-2/TRBV6-3,TRBJ2-7,NA,TRBD1,TGTGCCAGCAGTTACTCGACAGGGGTCGGCGAGCAGTACTTC,CASSYSTGVGEQYF
TRBV9,TRBJ2-1,NA,TRBD1,TGTGCCAGCAGCGCCCTAGAGACAGGGGGCCTCTACAATGAGCAGTTCTTC,CASSALETGGLYNEQFF
TRBV6-1,TRBJ1-5,NA,TRBD1,TGTGCCAGCAGTGCCCCGGGAAGGGGGCTTGCTAGCAATCAGCCCCAGCATTTT,CASSAPGRGLASNQPQHF
TRBV5-1,TRBJ2-1,NA,TRBD2,TGCGCCAGCAGCCAGCTAGCGGGAGTGGAGGGGGAGCAGTTCTTC,CASSQLAGVEGEQFF
TRBV7-9,TRBJ2-1,NA,NA,TGTGCCTCCAGGTACAGCGGACCCAATGAGCAGTTCTTC,CASRYSGPNEQFF
TRBV29-1,TRBJ1-2,few,NA,TGCAGCGTCGAACGGGAAAATGGCTATGGCTACACCTTC,CSVERENGYGYTF
TRBV4-3,TRBJ2-1,NA,NA,TGCGCCAGCAGCCAGTATACAACAGGAGAGCAGTTCTTC,CASSQYTTGEQFF
TRBV7-9,TRBJ2-3,once,TRBD2,TGTGCCAGCAGATCTAGCGGGAGGGCGGTCAACACAGATACGCAGTATTTT,CASRSSGRAVNTDTQYF
TRBV14,TRBJ1-6,few,TRBD1,TGTGCCAGCAGCCGCCCCGGACAGGGCCGCAGTCCTGCGCACTCACCCCTCCACTTT,CASSRPGQGRSPAHSPLHF
TRBV3-1/TRBV3-2,TRBJ1-4,once,NA,TGTGCCAGCAGCTCTAAGGGGGGGATGAGGGATGAAAAACTGTTTTTT,CASSSKGGMRDEKLFF